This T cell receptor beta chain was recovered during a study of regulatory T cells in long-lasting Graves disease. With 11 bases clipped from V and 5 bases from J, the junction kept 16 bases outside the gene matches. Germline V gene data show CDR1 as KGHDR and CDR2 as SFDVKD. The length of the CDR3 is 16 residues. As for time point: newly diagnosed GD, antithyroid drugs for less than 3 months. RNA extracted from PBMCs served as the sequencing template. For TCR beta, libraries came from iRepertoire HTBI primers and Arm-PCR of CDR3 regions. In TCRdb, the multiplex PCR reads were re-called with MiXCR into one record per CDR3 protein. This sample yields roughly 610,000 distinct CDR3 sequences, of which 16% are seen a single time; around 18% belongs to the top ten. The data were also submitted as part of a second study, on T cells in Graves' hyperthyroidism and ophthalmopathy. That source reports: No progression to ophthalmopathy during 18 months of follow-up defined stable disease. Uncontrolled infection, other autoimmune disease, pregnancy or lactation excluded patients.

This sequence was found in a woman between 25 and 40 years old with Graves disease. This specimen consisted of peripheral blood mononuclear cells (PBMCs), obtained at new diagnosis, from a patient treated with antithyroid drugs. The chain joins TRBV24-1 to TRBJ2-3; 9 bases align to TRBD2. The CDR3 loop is CAIPQCGRALGDTQYF. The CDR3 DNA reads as TGTGCCATCCCCCAGTGCGGGAGGGCCTTAGGAGATACGCAGTATTTT.